Listed here are 24 T cell receptor beta chains from one sample, sequenced in a study of T cell changes during pregnancy in multiple sclerosis. Profiling relied on immunoSEQ multiplex PCR, and the TCRdb table lists in-frame clones only, not all of them. Among 45,000 to 55,000 clones, around 90% were seen once, and the ten largest hold roughly 0.66%. The sample was CD4+ T cells from peripheral blood mononuclear cells, taken after pregnancy. The receptors originated from a female donor in good health, enrolled as a control in a pregnancy study.

DNA for the CDR3: TGTGCCAGCTCACCTCGGACAGGGTGGGAGACCCAGTACTTC. This translates into CASSPRTGWETQYF. V usage is TRBV18 and J usage is TRBJ2-5; TRBD1 matches 8 bases. The J segment lost 5 bases and the V segment lost 3 bases, leaving 5 bases of the junction unmatched. The CDR3 has 14 residues. The germline V gene encodes CDR1 KGHSH and CDR2 LQKENI.

The rearrangement links TRBV7-2 to TRBJ2-3; 8 nucleotides align to TRBD1. Germline V gene lookup returns CDR1 SGHTA and CDR2 FQGNSA. Trimming took 4 bases from V and 7 from J; bases not matched to a gene: 4. This CDR3 region has 13 residues. The chain's CDR3 is CASSSGQGNTQYF. CDR3 coding DNA: TGTGCCAGCAGCTCCGGACAGGGTAATACGCAGTATTTT.

The genes are TRBV2 and TRBJ1-2, with a tentative D call TRBD1 (6 bases). CDR3 length: 12 residues. The V gene's germline CDR1 is SNHLY and CDR2 FYNNEI. V dropped 7 bases and J dropped 5 bases, with 11 bases sitting between them. The CDR3 DNA reads as TGTGCCAGCACTTCGACAGGTTATGGCTACACCTTC. Residues: CASTSTGYGYTF.

A note on this clone: Other DNA variants within this sample encode the same CDR3. The chain is built from TRBV19 and TRBJ2-3; D might be TRBD1 (6 bases). With 1 base removed from V and 4 bases from J, the gap between germline ends came to 12 bases. This CDR3 is built from 15 residues. Germline CDR1 is LNHDA and CDR2 is SQIVND (reference sequence). In nucleotides, the CDR3 is TGTGCCAGTAGTATAGCCGGGGCAGGGGCAGATACGCAGTATTTT. As protein: CASSIAGAGADTQYF.

For the CDR3, the DNA is TGTGCCAGCAGTTTAAACGCAGGGGGCTACACTGAAGCTTTCTTT. Translated: CASSLNAGGYTEAFF. The chain joins TRBV28 to TRBJ1-1, with 8 positions matching TRBD1. Germline trimming cut 2 bases from V and 3 bases from J; bases unmatched to any gene: 5. CDR3 length: 15 residues. Germline V CDR1 and CDR2: MDHEN, SYDVKM.

The chain links TRBV5-4 to TRBJ2-5, with TRBD2 identical over 8 bases. The J segment lost 5 bases and the V segment lost 4 bases, leaving 13 bases of the junction unmatched. From germline, CDR1 is SGHNT and CDR2 YYREEE (reference sequence). This CDR3 has 16 residues. The CDR3 region is CASSPSGGAQRETQYF. As DNA, the CDR3 is TGTGCCAGCAGCCCTTCGGGGGGGGCACAACGGGAGACCCAGTACTTC.

The gene calls are TRBV30 and TRBJ1-6; 7 bases fit TRBD1. The CDR3 is made up of 13 amino acids. J gave up 6 bases and V 8 bases, and 7 bases lay outside the gene matches. Germline-derived CDR1 and CDR2 are GTSNPN and SVGIG (reference sequence). The CDR3 region is CAGNRDSNSPLHF. The DNA for the CDR3 is TGTGCCGGAAACCGGGACAGTAATTCACCCCTCCACTTT.

In DNA, the CDR3 is TGTGCCAGCTCCCGAGGGGGGGCCAATAATCAGCCCCAGCATTTT. It yields the protein CASSRGGANNQPQHF. The genes are TRBV9 and TRBJ1-5; a possible D gene is TRBD1 (6 bases). The CDR3 has 15 amino acids. The V gene lost 7 bases and the J gene lost 4 bases, with 18 bases spanning the gap. Germline loops: CDR1 SGDLS, CDR2 YYNGEE.

V and J are TRBV6-6 and TRBJ2-1; D may be TRBD2 (5 bases). The CDR3 covers 13 residues. The germline gives CDR1 MNHNY, CDR2 SVGAGI (reference sequence). DNA of the CDR3: TGTGCGTCAGGCGGAGGCTCCTACAATGAGCAGTTCTTC. Translating gives CASGGGSYNEQFF.

The chain is built from TRBV5-8 and TRBJ1-3; D is undetermined. Trimming took 5 bases from V and 1 from J, leaving 13 bases between them. Germline V gene lookup returns CDR1 SGHTS and CDR2 YDEGEE. CDR3 length: 15 residues. The CDR3 loop is CASSGRGRSGNTIYF. The CDR3 DNA follows: TGTGCCAGCAGTGGTAGAGGGAGGTCTGGAAACACCATATATTTT.

The rearrangement uses TRBV27 and TRBJ1-5, with D maybe TRBD1 (5 bases). Germline loops: CDR1 MNHEY, CDR2 SMNVEV (reference sequence). The CDR3 covers 14 residues. The V end was cut by 7 bases, the J end by 0 bases, with 10 bases between. The CDR3 region is CASNPTDSNQPQHF. The CDR3 nucleotides read TGTGCCAGCAACCCGACAGATAGCAATCAGCCCCAGCATTTT.

The CDR3 sequence: CAISDLAWGANYGYTF. For the CDR3, the DNA is TGTGCCATCAGTGATCTCGCGTGGGGGGCTAACTATGGCTACACCTTC. The genes are TRBV10-3 and TRBJ1-2; D might be TRBD1 (5 bases). The germline V gene encodes CDR1 ENHRY and CDR2 SYGVKD. The germline V and J ends were trimmed by 3 bases and 0 bases, with 14 bases remaining between them. The CDR3 spans 16 residues.

This chain joins TRBV6-6 and TRBJ2-1; unclear D gene. Trimming cost V 8 bases and J 6 bases, with 11 bases left between them. Germline V gene lookup returns CDR1 MNHNY and CDR2 SVGAGI (reference sequence). The CDR3 contains 12 residues. The CDR3 nucleotides read TGTGCCAGCCAATGGGCTCCCAATGAGCAGTTCTTC. It yields the protein CASQWAPNEQFF.

V usage is TRBV19 and J usage is TRBJ2-6; a weak D match, TRBD1 (7 bases). The length of the CDR3 is 15 residues. Deletions cut 10 bases from V and 0 bases from J, with 13 bases between. Germline assignment: CDR1 LNHDA and CDR2 SQIVND (reference sequence). CDR3: CATGGLTSGANVLTF. The CDR3, as DNA: TGTGCCACAGGGGGACTGACCTCTGGGGCCAACGTCCTGACTTTC. The full variable domain, with the rest looked up from reference TRBV19 and TRBJ2-6, is DGGITQSPKYLFRKEGQNVTLSCEQNLNHDAMYWYRQDPGQGLRLIYYSQIVNDFQKGDIAEGYSVSREKKESFPLTVTSAQKNPTAFYLCATGGLTSGANVLTFGAGSRLTVL.

This sequence joins TRBV18 and TRBJ1-2; 10 nucleotides align to TRBD1. CDR1 is KGHSH, CDR2 LQKENI, per germline. The CDR3 runs 14 residues. After removal of 2 bases from V and 7 bases from J, the junction contained 4 bases not matched to a gene. CDR3 nucleotide sequence: TGTGCCAGCTCACCAGGGACAGGGGATGGTGGCTACACCTTC. Translated: CASSPGTGDGGYTF.

The chain carries TRBV10-3 and TRBJ1-6; 12 bases are a match to TRBD1. V gave up 6 bases and J gave up 9 bases; unmatched junction bases: 12. This CDR3 has 17 amino acids. The germline V gene encodes CDR1 ENHRY and CDR2 SYGVKD. The CDR3 DNA is TGTGCCATCAGCCAAGGGGGGACAGGGGGCGTAGTTTCACCCCTCCACTTT. Translating gives CAISQGGTGGVVSPLHF.

The CDR3 region is CASSRLRAGFPSGANVLTF. In DNA form, the CDR3 reads TGTGCCAGCAGCCGTCTACGGGCAGGGTTCCCTTCTGGGGCCAACGTCCTGACTTTC. The genes are TRBV7-8 and TRBJ2-6, with TRBD1 as a possible D gene (5 bases). The V end was cut by 5 bases, the J end by 1 base, with 21 bases between. The germline V gene has CDR1 SGHVS and CDR2 FQNEAQ. The CDR3 loop spans 19 amino acids.

The chain recombines TRBV15 with TRBJ2-5, with a weak D call TRBD2 (6 bases). CDR1 LNHNV and CDR2 YYDKDF come from the germline V gene (reference sequence). V lost 3 bases to trimming and J lost 7 bases, with 12 bases between them. The CDR3 totals 13 residues. CDR3 protein: CATSSRLGTTQYF. The CDR3 DNA reads as TGTGCCACCAGCAGCAGACTAGGAACGACCCAGTACTTC.

The chain joins TRBV23-1 to TRBJ1-6; D is ambiguous. TRBV23-1 is treated as an ORF (open reading frame) with a function not yet certain. The CDR3 runs to 15 residues. Between the trimmed V and J ends, which lost 4 bases and 0 bases, there was a span of 7 bases. The CDR3 DNA reads TGCGCCAGCAGTCGGAGAAGCTCCTATAATTCACCCCTCCACTTT. Protein product: CASSRRSSYNSPLHF.

The V gene is TRBV6-1, the J gene TRBJ2-1; 7 bases agree with TRBD2. The germline gives CDR1 MNHNS, CDR2 SASEGT. There are 15 residues in the CDR3. J gave up 8 bases and V 6 bases, and 13 bases lay outside the gene matches. The CDR3 DNA reads as TGTGCCAGCAGCTCGACTAGCTCAGGTGGCGATGAGCAGTTCTTC. It translates to CASSSTSSGGDEQFF.

V and J are TRBV2 and TRBJ2-3; 7 bases agree with TRBD2. With 5 bases clipped from V and 4 bases from J, the junction kept 6 bases outside the gene matches. CDR1 SNHLY and CDR2 FYNNEI come from the germline V gene. CDR3 length: 14 amino acids. CDR3 region: CASSRSGIPDTQYF. The CDR3 DNA reads TGTGCCAGCAGTCGGAGCGGGATCCCAGATACGCAGTATTTT.

J is TRBJ1-2 and V is TRBV11-2, with D possibly TRBD1 on 5 matching bases. The germline V gene encodes CDR1 SGHAT and CDR2 FQNNGV. CDR3 size: 15 residues. The V end was cut by 0 bases, the J end by 8 bases, with 16 bases between. Written as DNA, the CDR3 is TGTGCCAGCAGCTTAGATCCTGGACACTCGCGGGGCTACACCTTC. Translation: CASSLDPGHSRGYTF.

V and J are TRBV5-1 and TRBJ2-7, with D possibly being TRBD1 (5 bases). The V and J ends lost 0 bases and 0 bases respectively, with 10 bases between them. Per germline, CDR1 SGHRS and CDR2 YFSETQ. The CDR3 spans 15 residues. CDR3 region: CASSLGQQFSYEQYF. The CDR3, as DNA: TGCGCCAGCAGCTTGGGACAGCAATTCTCCTACGAGCAGTACTTC.

V is TRBV28 and J is TRBJ2-1, with 13 bases aligning to TRBD2. Germline CDR1 and CDR2: MDHEN and SYDVKM. The V gene end was trimmed by 8 bases and the J gene end by 8 bases; junction bases not matched to a gene: 6. CDR3 length: 14 amino acids. CDR3 sequence: CASGRTSGSDEQFF. Here the CDR3 DNA reads TGTGCCAGCGGGAGGACTAGCGGGAGCGATGAGCAGTTCTTC.